This T cell receptor beta chain was identified in a study of blood T cell repertoires in COVID-19. Here immunoSEQ multiplex PCR was the method, and the copy in TCRdb shows in-frame clones only, minus some. The sample gives about 240,000 clones, about 80% of which show up once; over 7.5% is in the top ten. The length of the CDR3 is 14 residues. Germline V lookup: CDR1 GTSNPN, CDR2 SVGIG (reference sequence). V gave up 2 bases and J gave up 2 bases; unmatched junction bases: 3. The genes are TRBV30 and TRBJ1-5; 7 bases are shared with TRBD1. Sequenced material: peripheral blood. The TCR originated in a woman at least 80 years old with acute or convalescent COVID-19. The CDR3 bases are TGTGCCTGGAGTTGGCAGGGGGGCAATCAGCCCCAGCATTTT. Amino acid sequence: CAWSWQGGNQPQHF.